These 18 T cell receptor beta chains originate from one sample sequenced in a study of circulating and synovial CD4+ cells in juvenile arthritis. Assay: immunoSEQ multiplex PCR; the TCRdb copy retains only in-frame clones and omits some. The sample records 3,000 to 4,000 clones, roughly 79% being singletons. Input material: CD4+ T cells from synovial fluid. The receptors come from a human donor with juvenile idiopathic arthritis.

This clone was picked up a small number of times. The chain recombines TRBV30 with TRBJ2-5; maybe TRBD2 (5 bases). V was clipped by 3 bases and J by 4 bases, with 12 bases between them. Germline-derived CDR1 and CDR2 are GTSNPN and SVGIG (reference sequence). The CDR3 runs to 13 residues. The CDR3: CAWSGVYGETQYF. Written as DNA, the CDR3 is TGTGCCTGGAGCGGGGTGTACGGAGAGACCCAGTACTTC.

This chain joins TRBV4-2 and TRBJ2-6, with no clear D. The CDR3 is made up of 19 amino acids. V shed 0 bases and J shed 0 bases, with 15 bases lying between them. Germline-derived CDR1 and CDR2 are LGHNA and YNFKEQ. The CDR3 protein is CASSQEDRRSFSGANVLTF. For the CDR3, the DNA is TGTGCCAGCAGCCAAGAAGACCGCCGGAGTTTCTCTGGGGCCAACGTCCTGACTTTC.

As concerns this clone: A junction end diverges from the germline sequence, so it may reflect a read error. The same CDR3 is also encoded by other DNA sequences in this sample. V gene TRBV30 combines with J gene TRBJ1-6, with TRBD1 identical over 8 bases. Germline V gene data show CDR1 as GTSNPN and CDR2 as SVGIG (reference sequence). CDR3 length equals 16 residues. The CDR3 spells CAWTGGSPYYNSPLHF. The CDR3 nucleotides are TGTGCCTGGACAGGGGGCAGTCCATACTATAATTCCCCCCTCCACTTT.

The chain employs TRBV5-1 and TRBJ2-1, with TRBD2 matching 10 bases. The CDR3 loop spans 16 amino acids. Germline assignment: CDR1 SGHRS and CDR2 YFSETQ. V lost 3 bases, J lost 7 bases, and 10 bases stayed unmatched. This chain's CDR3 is CASSSAGTSELNEQFF. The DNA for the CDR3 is TGCGCCAGCAGCTCGGCCGGGACTAGCGAACTTAATGAGCAGTTCTTC.

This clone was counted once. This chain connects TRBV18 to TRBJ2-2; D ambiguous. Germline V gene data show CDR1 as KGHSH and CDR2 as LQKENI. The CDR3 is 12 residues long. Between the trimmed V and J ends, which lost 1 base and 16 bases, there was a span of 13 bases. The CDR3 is CASSPQPTGGFF. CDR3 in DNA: TGTGCCAGCTCACCACAGCCGACGGGTGGGTTTTTT. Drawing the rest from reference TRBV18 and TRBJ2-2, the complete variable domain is NAGVMQNPRHLVRRRGQEARLRCSPMKGHSHVYWYRQLPEEGLKFMVYLQKENIIDESGMPKERFSAEFPKEGPSILRIQQVVRGDSAAYFCASSPQPTGGFFGEGSRLTVL.

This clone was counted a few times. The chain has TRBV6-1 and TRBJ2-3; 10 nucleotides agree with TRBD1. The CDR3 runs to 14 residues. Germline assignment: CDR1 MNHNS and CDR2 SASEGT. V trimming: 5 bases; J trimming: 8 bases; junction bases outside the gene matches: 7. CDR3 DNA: TGTGCCAGCAGTATGGGACAGGGGAAAGGTACGCAGTATTTT. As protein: CASSMGQGKGTQYF.

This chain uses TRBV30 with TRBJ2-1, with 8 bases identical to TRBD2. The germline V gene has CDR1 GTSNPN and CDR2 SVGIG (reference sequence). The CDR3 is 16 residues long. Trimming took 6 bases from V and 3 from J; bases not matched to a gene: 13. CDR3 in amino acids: CACAGGEKRGYNEQFF. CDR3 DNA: TGTGCCTGCGCCGGGGGGGAGAAGCGGGGCTACAATGAGCAGTTCTTC.

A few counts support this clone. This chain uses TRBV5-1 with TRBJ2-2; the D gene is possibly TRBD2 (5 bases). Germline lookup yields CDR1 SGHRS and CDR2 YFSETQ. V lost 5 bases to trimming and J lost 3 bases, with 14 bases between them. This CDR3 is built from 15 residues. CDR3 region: CASRFEEADTGELFF. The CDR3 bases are TGCGCCAGCAGGTTCGAGGAGGCGGACACCGGGGAGCTGTTTTTT.

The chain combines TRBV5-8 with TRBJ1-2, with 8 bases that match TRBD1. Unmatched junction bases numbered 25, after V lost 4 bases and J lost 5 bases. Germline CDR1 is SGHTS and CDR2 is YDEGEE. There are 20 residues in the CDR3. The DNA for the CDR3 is TGTGCCAGCAGCCTACAACCGGGACAGGCACCGATGGTTCTTGGATATGGCTACACCTTC. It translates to CASSLQPGQAPMVLGYGYTF.

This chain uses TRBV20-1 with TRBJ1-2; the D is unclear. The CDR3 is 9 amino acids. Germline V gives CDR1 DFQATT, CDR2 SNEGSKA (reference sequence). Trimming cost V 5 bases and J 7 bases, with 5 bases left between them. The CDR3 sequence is CSAVVGYTF. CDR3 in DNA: TGCAGTGCTGTAGTTGGCTACACCTTC.

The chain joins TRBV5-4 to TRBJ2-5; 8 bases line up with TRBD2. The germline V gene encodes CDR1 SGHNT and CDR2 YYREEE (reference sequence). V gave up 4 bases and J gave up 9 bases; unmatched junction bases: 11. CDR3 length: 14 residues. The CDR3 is CASSPGVAGPPQYF. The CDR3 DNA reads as TGTGCCAGCAGCCCGGGAGTAGCGGGGCCCCCCCAGTACTTC.

CDR3 DNA: TGTGCCAGCAGCCGGGACTTACGAATGTCCTCCGGAAACACCATATATTTT. Protein sequence: CASSRDLRMSSGNTIYF. V gene TRBV7-2 combines with J gene TRBJ1-3; the D gene is possibly TRBD1 (5 bases). Germline V gives CDR1 SGHTA, CDR2 FQGNSA. Trimming removed 5 bases from V and 4 bases from J, with 21 bases in between. The length of the CDR3 is 17 residues.

CDR3 residues: CASSSLSLAGAYEQYF. In DNA, the CDR3 is TGTGCCAGCAGTTCCCTCAGCCTAGCGGGGGCGTACGAGCAGTACTTC. This chain connects TRBV27 to TRBJ2-7; 10 nucleotides agree with TRBD2. The CDR3 covers 16 residues. With 4 bases clipped from V and 4 bases from J, the junction kept 10 bases outside the gene matches. CDR1 is MNHEY, CDR2 SMNVEV, per germline (reference sequence).

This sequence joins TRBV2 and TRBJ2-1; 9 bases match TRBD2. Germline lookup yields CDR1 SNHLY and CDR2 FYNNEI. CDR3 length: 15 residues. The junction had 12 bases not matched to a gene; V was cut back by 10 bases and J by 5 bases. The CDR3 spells CATQTSSGVHNEQFF. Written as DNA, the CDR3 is TGTGCCACCCAAACTTCTAGCGGGGTTCACAATGAGCAGTTCTTC.

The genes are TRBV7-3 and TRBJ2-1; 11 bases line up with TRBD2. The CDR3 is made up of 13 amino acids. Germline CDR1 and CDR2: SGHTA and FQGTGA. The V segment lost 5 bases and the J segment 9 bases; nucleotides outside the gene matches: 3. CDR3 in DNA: TGTGCCAGCAGCCCGACTAGCGGGGTTGAGCAGTTCTTC. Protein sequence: CASSPTSGVEQFF. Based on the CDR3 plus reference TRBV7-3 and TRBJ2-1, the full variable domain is GAGVSQTPSNKVTEKGKYVELRCDPISGHTALYWYRQSLGQGPEFLIYFQGTGAADDSGLPNDRFFAVRPEGSVSTLKIQRTERGDSAVYLCASSPTSGVEQFFGPGTRLTVL.

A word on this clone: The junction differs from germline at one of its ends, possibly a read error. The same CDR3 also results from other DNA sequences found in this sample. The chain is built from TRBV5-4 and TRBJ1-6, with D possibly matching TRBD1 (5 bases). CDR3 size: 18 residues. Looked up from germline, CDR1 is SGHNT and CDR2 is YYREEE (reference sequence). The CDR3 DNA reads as TGTGCCAGCAGCCCCAGCGGGGGTTTCGCTTTTCATAATTCCCCCCTCCACTTT. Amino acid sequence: CASSPSGGFAFHNSPLHF.

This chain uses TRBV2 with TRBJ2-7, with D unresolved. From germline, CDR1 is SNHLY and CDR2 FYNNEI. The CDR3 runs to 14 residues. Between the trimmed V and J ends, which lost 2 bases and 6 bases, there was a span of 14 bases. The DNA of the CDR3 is TGTGCCAGCAGTGAAATGAGCGCGGTTAGCGAGCAGTACTTC. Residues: CASSEMSAVSEQYF.

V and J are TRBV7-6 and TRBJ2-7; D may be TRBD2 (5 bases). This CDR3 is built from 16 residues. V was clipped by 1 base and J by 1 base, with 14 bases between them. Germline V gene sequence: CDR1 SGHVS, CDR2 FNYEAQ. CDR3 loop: CASSLEGVGDSYEQYF. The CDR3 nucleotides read TGTGCCAGCAGCTTAGAAGGCGTGGGAGATTCCTACGAGCAGTACTTC.